This T cell receptor (beta chain) emerged from a study of T cell changes during pregnancy in multiple sclerosis. Germline V gene sequence: CDR1 SGHTA, CDR2 FQGTGA. Trimming removed 5 bases from V and 8 bases from J; junction bases left unmatched: 5. This CDR3 region has 14 residues. Method: immunoSEQ multiplex PCR; TCRdb's copy keeps in-frame clones and lacks some. The table shows 65,000 to 90,000 clones, with roughly 91% occurring only once. The sample was CD4+ T cells from peripheral blood mononuclear cells, taken after pregnancy. This sequence was found in a female donor with multiple sclerosis, enrolled in a pregnancy study. This sequence joins TRBV7-3 and TRBJ2-1, with 11 bases identical to TRBD2. The CDR3 nucleotides are TGTGCCAGCAGCGCGGGACTAGCGGTCGATGAGCAGTTCTTC. The encoded protein is CASSAGLAVDEQFF.